This T cell receptor beta chain was sequenced during a study of blood T cells in healthy people across ages. With a J-beta primer mix and a sample-barcoded 5' primer, a second PCR ran about 7 to 12 cycles. TCRdb reprocessed the 5' RACE reads with MiXCR, giving one entry per CDR3 protein. The sample includes roughly 680,000 distinct CDR3 sequences, 45% to 50% of them seen just once. This CDR3 has 15 residues. Germline values: CDR1 SGHDT, CDR2 YYEEEE. This clonotype was seen only a few times. The sample taken for sequencing was blood. The chain carries TRBV5-6 and TRBJ2-7; 8 bases are a match to TRBD2. TRBJ2-5 explains the end of the DNA better; the J call may be wrong. This TCR was recovered from a woman aged 55-75 years in good health. CDR3 residues: CASSESGRQVETQYF. The CDR3 DNA reads as TGTGCCAGCAGCGAGAGCGGGAGACAGGTTGAGACCCAGTACTTC.